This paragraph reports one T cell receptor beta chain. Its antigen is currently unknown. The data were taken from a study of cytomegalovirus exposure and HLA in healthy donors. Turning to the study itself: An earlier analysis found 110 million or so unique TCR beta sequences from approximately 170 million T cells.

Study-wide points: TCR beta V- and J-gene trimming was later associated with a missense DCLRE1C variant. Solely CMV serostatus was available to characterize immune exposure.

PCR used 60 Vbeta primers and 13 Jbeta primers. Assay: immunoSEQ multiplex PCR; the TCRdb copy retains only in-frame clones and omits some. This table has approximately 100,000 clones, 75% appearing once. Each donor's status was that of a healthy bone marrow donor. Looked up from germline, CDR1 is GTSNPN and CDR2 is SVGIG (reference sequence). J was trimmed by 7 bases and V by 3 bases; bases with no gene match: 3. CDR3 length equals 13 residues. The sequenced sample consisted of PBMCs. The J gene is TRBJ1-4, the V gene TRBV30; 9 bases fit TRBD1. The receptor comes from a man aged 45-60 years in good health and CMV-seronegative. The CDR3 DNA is TGTGCCTGGAGGGGACAGGGATTTGAAAAACTGTTTTTT. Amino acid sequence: CAWRGQGFEKLFF.